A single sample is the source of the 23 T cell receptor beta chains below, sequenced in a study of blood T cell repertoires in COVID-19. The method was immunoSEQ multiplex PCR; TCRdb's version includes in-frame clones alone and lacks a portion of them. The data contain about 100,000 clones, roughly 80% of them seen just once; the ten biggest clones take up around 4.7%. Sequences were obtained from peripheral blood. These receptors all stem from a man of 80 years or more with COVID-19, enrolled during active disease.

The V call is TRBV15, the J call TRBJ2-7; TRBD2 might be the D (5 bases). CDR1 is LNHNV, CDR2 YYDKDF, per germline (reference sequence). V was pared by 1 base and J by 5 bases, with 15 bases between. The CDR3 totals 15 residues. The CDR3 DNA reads TGTGCCACCAGCAGAGTGAGGGAAGTCTTGGACGAGCAGTACTTC. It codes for CATSRVREVLDEQYF. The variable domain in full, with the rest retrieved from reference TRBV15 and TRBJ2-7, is DAMVIQNPRYQVTQFGKPVTLSCSQTLNHNVMYWYQQKSSQAPKLLFHYYDKDFNNEADTPDNFQSRRPNTSFCFLDIRSPGLGDTAMYLCATSRVREVLDEQYFGPGTRLTVT.

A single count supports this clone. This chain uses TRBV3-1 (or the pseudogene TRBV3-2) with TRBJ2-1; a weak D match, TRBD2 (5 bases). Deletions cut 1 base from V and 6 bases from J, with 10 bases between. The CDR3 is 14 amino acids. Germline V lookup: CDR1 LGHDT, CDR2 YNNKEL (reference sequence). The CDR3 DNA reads TGTGCCAGCAGCCAAGGGTTAGGACTCAATGAGCAGTTCTTC. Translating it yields CASSQGLGLNEQFF.

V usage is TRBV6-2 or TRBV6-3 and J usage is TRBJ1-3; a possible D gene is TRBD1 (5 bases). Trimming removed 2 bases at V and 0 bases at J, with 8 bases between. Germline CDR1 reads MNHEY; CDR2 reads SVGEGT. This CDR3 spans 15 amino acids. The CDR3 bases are TGTGCCAGCAGTTACGACAGAAACTCTGGAAACACCATATATTTT. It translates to CASSYDRNSGNTIYF.

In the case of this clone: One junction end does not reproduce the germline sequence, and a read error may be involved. CDR3 loop: CASSLGGSSEQFF. The CDR3 bases are TGTGCTAGCAGCTTAGGGGGCTCCAGTGAGCAGTTCTTC. The chain uses TRBV7-7 and TRBJ2-1; TRBD1 agrees at 7 bases. The CDR3 length is 13 residues. Germline lookup yields CDR1 SSHAT and CDR2 FNYEAQ (reference sequence).

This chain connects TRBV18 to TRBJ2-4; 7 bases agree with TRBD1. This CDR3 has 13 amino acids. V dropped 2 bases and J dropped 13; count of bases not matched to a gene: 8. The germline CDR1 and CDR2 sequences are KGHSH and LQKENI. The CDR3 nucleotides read TGTGCCAGCTCACCAGGCGCCGACAGGGAGCAGTACTTC. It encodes CASSPGADREQYF.

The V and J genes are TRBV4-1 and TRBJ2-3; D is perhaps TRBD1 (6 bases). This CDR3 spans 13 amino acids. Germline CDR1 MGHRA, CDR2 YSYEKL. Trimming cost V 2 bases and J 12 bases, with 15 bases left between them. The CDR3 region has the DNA TGCGCCAGCAGCCAATTACAGGGTGGTGCACAGTATTTT. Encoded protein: CASSQLQGGAQYF.

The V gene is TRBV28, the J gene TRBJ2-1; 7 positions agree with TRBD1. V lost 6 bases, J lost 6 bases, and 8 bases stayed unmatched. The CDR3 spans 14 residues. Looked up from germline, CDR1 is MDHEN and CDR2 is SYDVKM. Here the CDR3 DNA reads TGTGCCAGCAGGTCGACAGGGAGAGGCAATGAGCAGTTCTTC. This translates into CASRSTGRGNEQFF. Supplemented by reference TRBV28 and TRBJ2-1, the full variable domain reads DVKVTQSSRYLVKRTGEKVFLECVQDMDHENMFWYRQDPGLGLRLIYFSYDVKMKEKGDIPEGYSVSREKKERFSLILESASTNQTSMYLCASRSTGRGNEQFFGPGTRLTVL.

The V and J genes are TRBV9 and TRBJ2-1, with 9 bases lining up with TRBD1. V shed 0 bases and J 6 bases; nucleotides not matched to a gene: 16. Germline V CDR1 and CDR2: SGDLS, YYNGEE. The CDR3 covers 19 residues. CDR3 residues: CASSVVGLPGQGIRNEQFF. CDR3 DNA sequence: TGTGCCAGCAGCGTAGTTGGACTACCGGGACAGGGAATTCGCAATGAGCAGTTCTTC.

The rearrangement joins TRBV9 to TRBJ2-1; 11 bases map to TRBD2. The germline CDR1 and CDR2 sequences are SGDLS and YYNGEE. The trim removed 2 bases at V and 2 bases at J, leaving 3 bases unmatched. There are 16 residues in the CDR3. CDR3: CASSVRLAGTYNEQFF. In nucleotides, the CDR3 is TGTGCCAGCAGCGTCCGACTAGCGGGGACCTACAATGAGCAGTTCTTC.

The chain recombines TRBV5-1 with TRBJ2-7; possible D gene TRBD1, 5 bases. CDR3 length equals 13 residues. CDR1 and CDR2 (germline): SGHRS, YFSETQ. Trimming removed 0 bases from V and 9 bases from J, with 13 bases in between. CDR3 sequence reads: CASSLGGDSPQYF. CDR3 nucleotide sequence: TGCGCCAGCAGCTTGGGGGGCGACTCCCCGCAGTACTTC.

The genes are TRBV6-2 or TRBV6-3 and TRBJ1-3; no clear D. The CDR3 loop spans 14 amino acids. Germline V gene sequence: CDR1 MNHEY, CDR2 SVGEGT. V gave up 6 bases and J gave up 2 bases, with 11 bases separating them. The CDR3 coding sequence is TGTGCCAGCAGCCCTGCGAGCACTGGAAACACCATATATTTT. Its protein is CASSPASTGNTIYF.

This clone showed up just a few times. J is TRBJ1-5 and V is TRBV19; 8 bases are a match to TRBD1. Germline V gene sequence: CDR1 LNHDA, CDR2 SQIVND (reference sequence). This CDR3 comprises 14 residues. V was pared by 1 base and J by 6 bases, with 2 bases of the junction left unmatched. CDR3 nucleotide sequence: TGTGCCAGTAGTATAGGGACAGGGTTTCAGCCCCAGCATTTT. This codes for CASSIGTGFQPQHF.

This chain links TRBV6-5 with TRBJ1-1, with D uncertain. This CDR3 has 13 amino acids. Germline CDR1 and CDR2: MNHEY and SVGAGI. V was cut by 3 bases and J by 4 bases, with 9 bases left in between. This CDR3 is CASSYPGGTEAFF. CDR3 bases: TGTGCCAGCAGTTATCCCGGTGGCACTGAAGCTTTCTTT.

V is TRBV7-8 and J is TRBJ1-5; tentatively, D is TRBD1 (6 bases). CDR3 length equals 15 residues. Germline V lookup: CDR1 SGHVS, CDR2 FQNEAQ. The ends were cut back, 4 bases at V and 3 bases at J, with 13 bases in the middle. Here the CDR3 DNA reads TGTGCCAGCAGCTCTTTGTCAGGGGCCAATCAGCCCCAGCATTTT. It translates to CASSSLSGANQPQHF.

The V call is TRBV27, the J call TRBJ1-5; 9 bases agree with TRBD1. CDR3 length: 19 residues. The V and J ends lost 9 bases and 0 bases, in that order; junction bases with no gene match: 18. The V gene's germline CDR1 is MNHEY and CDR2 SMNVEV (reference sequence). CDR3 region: CARRRPTGGLCYSNQPQHF. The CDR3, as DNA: TGTGCCAGGAGAAGACCGACAGGGGGTCTTTGCTATAGCAATCAGCCCCAGCATTTT.

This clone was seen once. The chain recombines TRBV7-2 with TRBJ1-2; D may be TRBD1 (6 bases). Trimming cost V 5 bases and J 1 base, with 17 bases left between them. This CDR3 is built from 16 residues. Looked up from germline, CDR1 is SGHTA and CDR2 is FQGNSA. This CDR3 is CASSTPTGTLNYGYTF. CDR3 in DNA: TGTGCCAGCAGCACACCTACCGGGACACTTAACTATGGCTACACCTTC.

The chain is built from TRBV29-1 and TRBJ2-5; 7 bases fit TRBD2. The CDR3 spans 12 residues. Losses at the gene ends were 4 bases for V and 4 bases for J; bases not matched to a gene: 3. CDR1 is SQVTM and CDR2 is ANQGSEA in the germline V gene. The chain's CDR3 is CSVVPGGETQYF. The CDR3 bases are TGCAGCGTTGTTCCGGGGGGAGAGACCCAGTACTTC.

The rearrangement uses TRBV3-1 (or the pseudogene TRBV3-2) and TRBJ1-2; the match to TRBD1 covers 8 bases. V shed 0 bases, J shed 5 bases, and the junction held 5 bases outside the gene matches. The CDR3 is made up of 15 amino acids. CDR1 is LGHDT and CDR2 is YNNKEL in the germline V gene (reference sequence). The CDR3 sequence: CASSQDWQGAYGYTF. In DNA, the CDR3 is TGTGCCAGCAGCCAAGATTGGCAGGGGGCTTATGGCTACACCTTC.

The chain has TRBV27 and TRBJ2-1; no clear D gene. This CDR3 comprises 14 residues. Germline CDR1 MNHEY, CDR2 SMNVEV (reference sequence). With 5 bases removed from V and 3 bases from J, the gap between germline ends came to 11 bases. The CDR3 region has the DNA TGTGCCAGCAGTGGCTTCAGAATCTACAATGAGCAGTTCTTC. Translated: CASSGFRIYNEQFF.

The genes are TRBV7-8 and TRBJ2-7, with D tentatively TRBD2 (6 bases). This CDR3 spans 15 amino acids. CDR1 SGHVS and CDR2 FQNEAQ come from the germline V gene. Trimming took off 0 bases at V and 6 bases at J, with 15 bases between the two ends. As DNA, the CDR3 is TGTGCCAGCAGCTTAGCGGGGGGACTTCCTACCGAGCAGTACTTC. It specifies CASSLAGGLPTEQYF.

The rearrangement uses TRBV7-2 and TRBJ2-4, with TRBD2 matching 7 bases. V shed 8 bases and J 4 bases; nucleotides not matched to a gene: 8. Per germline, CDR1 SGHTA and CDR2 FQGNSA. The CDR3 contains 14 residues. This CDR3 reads CASVSLAEKNIQYF. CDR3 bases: TGTGCCAGCGTCTCCCTAGCGGAAAAAAACATTCAGTACTTC.

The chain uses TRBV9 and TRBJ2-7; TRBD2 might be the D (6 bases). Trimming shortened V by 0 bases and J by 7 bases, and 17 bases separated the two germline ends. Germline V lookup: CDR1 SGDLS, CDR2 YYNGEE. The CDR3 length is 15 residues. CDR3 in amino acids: CASSVDSRDWGEQYF. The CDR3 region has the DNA TGTGCCAGCAGCGTAGATTCAAGGGACTGGGGAGAGCAGTACTTC.

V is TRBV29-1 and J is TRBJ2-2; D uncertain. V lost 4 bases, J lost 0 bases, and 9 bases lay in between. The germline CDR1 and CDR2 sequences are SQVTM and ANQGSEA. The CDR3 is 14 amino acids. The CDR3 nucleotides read TGCAGCGTTGTAACAGTCGCGAACACCGGGGAGCTGTTTTTT. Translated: CSVVTVANTGELFF.